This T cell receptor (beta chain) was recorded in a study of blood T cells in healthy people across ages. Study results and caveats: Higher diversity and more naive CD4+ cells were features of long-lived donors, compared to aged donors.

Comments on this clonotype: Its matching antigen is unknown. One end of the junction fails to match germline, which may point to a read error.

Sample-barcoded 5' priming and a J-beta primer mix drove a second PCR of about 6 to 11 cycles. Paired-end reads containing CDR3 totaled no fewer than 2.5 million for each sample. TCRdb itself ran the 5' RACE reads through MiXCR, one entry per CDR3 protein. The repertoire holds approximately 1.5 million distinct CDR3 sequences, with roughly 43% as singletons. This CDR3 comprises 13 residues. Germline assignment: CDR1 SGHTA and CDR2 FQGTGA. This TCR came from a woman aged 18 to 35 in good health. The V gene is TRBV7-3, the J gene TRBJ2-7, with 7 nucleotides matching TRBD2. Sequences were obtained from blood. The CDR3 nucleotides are TGTGCCCGCAGCGGGATTCCCAGTGGAGAGCAGTACTTC. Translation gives CARSGIPSGEQYF.